This T cell receptor (beta chain) was observed in a study of blood T cell repertoires in COVID-19. Across the whole study: Italy, Spain and the United States were the sources of the convalescent and acute COVID-19 samples. T cells, B-cell-depleted T cells, or PBMCs supplied cDNA or gDNA.

V was pared by 6 bases and J by 5 bases, with 8 bases of the junction left unmatched. The CDR3 consists of 15 residues. Germline CDR1 reads LGHDT; CDR2 reads YNNKEL (reference sequence). Data came from immunoSEQ multiplex PCR; TCRdb stores just in-frame clones and leaves some out. Among about 210,000 clones, around nine tenths were seen once, and the ten largest hold roughly 3%. Sequenced material: peripheral blood. The receptor was derived from a man between 60 and 75 years old with acute or convalescent COVID-19. V is TRBV3-1 (or the pseudogene TRBV3-2) and J is TRBJ1-5, with TRBD1 matching 9 bases. The CDR3 is CASSFGQGFYQPQHF. CDR3 bases: TGTGCCAGCAGTTTCGGACAGGGGTTTTATCAGCCCCAGCATTTT.